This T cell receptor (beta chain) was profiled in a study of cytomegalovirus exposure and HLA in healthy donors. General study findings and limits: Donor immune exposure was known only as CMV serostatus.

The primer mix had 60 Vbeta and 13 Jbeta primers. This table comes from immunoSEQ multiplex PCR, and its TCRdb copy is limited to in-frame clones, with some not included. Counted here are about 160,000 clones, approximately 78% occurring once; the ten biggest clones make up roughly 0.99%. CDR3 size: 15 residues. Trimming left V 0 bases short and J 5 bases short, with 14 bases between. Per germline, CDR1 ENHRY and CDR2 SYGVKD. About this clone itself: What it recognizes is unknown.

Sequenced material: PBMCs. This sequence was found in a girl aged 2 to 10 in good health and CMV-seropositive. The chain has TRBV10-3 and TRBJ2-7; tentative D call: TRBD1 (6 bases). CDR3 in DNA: TGTGCCATCAGTGAGTCTCTTCAGGGGAGCCACGAGCAGTACTTC. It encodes CAISESLQGSHEQYF.